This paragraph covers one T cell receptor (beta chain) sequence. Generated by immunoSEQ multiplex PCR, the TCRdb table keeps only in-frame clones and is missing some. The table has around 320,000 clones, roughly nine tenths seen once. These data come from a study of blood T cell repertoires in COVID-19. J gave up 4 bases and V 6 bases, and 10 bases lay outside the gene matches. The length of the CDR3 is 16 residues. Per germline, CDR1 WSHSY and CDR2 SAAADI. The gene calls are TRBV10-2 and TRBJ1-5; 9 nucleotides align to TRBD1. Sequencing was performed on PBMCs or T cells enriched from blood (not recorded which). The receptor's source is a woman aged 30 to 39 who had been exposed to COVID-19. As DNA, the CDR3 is TGCGCCAGCAGATCGGGACAGGGAACGAGGAATCAGCCCCAGCATTTT. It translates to CASRSGQGTRNQPQHF.